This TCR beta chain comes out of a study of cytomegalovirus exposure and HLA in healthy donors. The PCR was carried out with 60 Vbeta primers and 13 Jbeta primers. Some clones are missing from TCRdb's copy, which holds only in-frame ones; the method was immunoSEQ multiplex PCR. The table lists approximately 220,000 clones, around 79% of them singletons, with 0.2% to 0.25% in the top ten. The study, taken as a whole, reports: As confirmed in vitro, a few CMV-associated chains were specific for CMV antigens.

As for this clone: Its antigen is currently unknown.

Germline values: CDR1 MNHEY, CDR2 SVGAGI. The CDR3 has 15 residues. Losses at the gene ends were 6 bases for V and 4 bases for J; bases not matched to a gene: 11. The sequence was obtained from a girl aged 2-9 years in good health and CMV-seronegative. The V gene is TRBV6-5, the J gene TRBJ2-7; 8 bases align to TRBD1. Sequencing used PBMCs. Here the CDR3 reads CASRDAGGFGYEQYF. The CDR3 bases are TGTGCCAGCAGGGACGCAGGGGGCTTCGGGTACGAGCAGTACTTC.